The 4 T cell receptor beta chains given below trace back to one sample, sequenced in a study of response to subunit inactivated influenza vaccine. MiXCR, applied by TCRdb to the RT-PCR reads, yields one record per CDR3 protein. The top ten hold over 2.5% of the sample, which has 500,000 or so distinct CDR3 sequences, more than 15% seen once. The specimen was CD4+ T cells sorted from PBMCs, collected around 25 months after vaccination. These receptors all come from a man between 50 and 75 years old who received an inactivated influenza vaccine.

This chain uses TRBV3-1 with TRBJ1-1; 10 bases are a match to TRBD1. Per germline, CDR1 LGHDT and CDR2 YNNKEL (reference sequence). Germline trimming cut 3 bases from V and 5 bases from J; bases unmatched to any gene: 6. The CDR3 consists of 15 residues. Here the CDR3 DNA reads TGTGCCAGCAGCCACGGAGGACAGGGGGAAACTGAAGCTTTCTTT. Amino acids: CASSHGGQGETEAFF.

CDR3 amino acids: CASSQMTGLTDTQYF. CDR3 bases: TGCGCCAGCAGCCAAATGACAGGGCTCACAGATACGCAGTATTTT. The gene calls are TRBV5-1 and TRBJ2-3; 7 bases are shared with TRBD1. In germline, CDR1 is SGHRS, CDR2 YFSETQ. This CDR3 is built from 15 residues. V gave up 4 bases and J gave up 2 bases; unmatched junction bases: 7.

As to this clonotype: A read error may explain this, as a much larger clone is one base away. The V gene is TRBV6-2 or TRBV6-3, the J gene TRBJ2-4; possible D gene TRBD2, 5 bases. CDR1 is MNHEY, CDR2 SVGEGT, per germline. This CDR3 contains 12 residues. V lost 10 bases and J 7 bases, leaving 14 bases between the germline ends. The CDR3 region is CATRGFWNIQYF. For the CDR3, the DNA is TGTGCCACCCGAGGGTTTTGGAACATTCAGTACTTC.

The chain joins TRBV19 to TRBJ2-1, with 8 positions matching TRBD2. The germline gives CDR1 LNHDA, CDR2 SQIVND (reference sequence). The CDR3 consists of 13 residues. Trimming removed 6 bases from V and 5 bases from J; junction bases left unmatched: 3. This CDR3 is CASSGRANNEQFF. The CDR3, as DNA: TGTGCCAGTAGCGGGAGGGCCAACAATGAGCAGTTCTTC. Together with reference TRBV19 and TRBJ2-1, the CDR3 gives the full variable domain: DGGITQSPKYLFRKEGQNVTLSCEQNLNHDAMYWYRQDPGQGLRLIYYSQIVNDFQKGDIAEGYSVSREKKESFPLTVTSAQKNPTAFYLCASSGRANNEQFFGPGTRLTVL.